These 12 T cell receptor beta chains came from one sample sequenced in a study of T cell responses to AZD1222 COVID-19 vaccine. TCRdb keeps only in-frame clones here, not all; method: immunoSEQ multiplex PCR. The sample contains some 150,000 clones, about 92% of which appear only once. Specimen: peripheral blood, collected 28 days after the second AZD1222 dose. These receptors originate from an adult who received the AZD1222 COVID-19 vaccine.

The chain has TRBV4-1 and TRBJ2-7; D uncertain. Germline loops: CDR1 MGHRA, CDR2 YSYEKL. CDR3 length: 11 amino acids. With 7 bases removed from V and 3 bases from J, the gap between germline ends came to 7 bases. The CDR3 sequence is CASISNYEQYF. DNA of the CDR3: TGCGCCAGCATAAGTAACTACGAGCAGTACTTC.

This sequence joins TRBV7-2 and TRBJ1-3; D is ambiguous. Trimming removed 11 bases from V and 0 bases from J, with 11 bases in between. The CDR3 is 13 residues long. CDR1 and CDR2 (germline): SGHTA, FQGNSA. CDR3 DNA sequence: TGTGCCTTGAGGGCGAGCTCTGGAAACACCATATATTTT. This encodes CALRASSGNTIYF.

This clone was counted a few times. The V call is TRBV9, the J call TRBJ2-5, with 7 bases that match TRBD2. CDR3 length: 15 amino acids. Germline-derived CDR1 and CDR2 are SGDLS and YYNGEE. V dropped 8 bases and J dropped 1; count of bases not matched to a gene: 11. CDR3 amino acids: CASRRSGAIQETQYF. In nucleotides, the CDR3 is TGTGCCAGTAGGCGGAGCGGGGCCATCCAAGAGACCCAGTACTTC.

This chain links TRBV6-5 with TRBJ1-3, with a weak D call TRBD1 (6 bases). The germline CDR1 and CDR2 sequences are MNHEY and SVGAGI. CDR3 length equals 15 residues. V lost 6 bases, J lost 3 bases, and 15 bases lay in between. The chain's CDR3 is CASRQLGGVGNTIYF. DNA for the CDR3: TGTGCCAGCAGGCAATTGGGGGGCGTTGGAAACACCATATATTTT.

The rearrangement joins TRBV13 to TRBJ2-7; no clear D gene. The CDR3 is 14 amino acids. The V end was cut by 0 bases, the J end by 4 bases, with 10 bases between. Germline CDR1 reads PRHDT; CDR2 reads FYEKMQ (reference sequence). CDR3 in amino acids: CASSLGVGAYEQYF. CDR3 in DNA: TGTGCCAGCAGCTTAGGGGTCGGAGCGTACGAGCAGTACTTC.

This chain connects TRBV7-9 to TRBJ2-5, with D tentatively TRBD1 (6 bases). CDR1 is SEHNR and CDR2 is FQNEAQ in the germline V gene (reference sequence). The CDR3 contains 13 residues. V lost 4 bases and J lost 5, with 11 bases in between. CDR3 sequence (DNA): TGTGCCAGCAGCTCCAACAGGGTTGAGACCCAGTACTTC. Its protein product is CASSSNRVETQYF.

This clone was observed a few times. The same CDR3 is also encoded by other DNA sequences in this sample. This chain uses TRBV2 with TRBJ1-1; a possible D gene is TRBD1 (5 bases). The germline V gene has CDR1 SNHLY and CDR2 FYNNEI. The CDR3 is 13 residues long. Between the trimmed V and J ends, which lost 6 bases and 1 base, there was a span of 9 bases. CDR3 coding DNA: TGTGCCAGCAGCCGGGACCGGAACACTGAAGCTTTCTTT. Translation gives CASSRDRNTEAFF.

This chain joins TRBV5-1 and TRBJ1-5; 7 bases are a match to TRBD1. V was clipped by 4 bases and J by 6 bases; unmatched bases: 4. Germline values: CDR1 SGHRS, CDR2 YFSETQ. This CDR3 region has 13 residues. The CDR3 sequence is CASSPYRGQPQHF. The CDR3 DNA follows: TGCGCCAGCAGCCCGTACAGGGGTCAGCCCCAGCATTTT.

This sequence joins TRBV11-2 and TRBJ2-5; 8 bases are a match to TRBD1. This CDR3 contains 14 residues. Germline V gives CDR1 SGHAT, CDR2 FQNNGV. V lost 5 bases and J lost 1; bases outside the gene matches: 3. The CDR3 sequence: CASSPRGPQETQYF. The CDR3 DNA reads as TGTGCCAGCAGCCCCAGGGGGCCCCAAGAGACCCAGTACTTC.

CDR3 in amino acids: CASSFGQGGGAEAFF. The CDR3 region has the DNA TGTGCCAGCAGTTTTGGGCAGGGAGGCGGCGCTGAAGCTTTCTTT. The chain joins TRBV27 to TRBJ1-1; maybe TRBD1 (5 bases). Deletions cut 3 bases from V and 6 bases from J, with 17 bases between. In germline, CDR1 is MNHEY, CDR2 SMNVEV (reference sequence). CDR3 length: 15 amino acids.

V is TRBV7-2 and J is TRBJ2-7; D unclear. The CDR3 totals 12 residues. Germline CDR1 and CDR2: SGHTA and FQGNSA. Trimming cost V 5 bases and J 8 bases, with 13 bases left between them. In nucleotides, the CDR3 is TGTGCCAGCAGCCTAGTGACGGTCCAGCAGTACTTC. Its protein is CASSLVTVQQYF.

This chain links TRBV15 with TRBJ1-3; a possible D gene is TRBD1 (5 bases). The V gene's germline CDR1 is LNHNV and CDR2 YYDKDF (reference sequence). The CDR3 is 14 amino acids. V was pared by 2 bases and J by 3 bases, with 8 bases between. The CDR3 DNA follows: TGTGCCACCAGCAGACAGGGTAGTGGAAACACCATATATTTT. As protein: CATSRQGSGNTIYF.